This TCR beta chain was found in a study of cytomegalovirus exposure and HLA in healthy donors. This CDR3 contains 12 residues. V lost 0 bases, J lost 4 bases, and 5 bases lay in between. In germline, CDR1 is SGHRS, CDR2 YFSETQ. The PCR made use of 60 Vbeta and 13 Jbeta primers. Measured with immunoSEQ multiplex PCR; TCRdb has only the in-frame clones, and not every one. This sample carries around 130,000 clones, roughly three quarters of them seen once, and the ten largest clones take roughly 3.1%. The chain couples TRBV5-1 to TRBJ2-7, with D maybe TRBD1 (5 bases). The origin of this receptor is a man younger than 45 in good health and CMV-seronegative. The sample comprised PBMCs. The CDR3 protein is CASSLEGYEQYF. The CDR3 coding sequence is TGCGCCAGCAGCTTGGAGGGGTACGAGCAGTACTTC. Complete variable domain (other parts from reference TRBV5-1 and TRBJ2-7): KAGVTQTPRYLIKTRGQQVTLSCSPISGHRSVSWYQQTPGQGLQFLFEYFSETQRNKGNFPGRFSGRQFSNSRSEMNVSTLELGDSALYLCASSLEGYEQYFGPGTRLTVT.